This T cell receptor beta chain was sequenced during a study of shared clonotypes between healthy human individuals. The CDR3 extends over 14 amino acids. V shed 7 bases and J shed 1 base, with 12 bases lying between them. The germline gives CDR1 SEHNR, CDR2 FQNEAQ (reference sequence). Using immunoSEQ multiplex PCR, the repertoire was profiled, and TCRdb retains in-frame clones only, with some absent. The data show some 2,100,000 clones, 90% to 97% seen once. Healthy HIV-negative adults without recent acute infections or vaccinations served as donors. J is TRBJ2-3 and V is TRBV7-9; D uncertain. The TCR comes from a man younger than 35 in good health. Material: naive CD4+ T cells sorted from blood. The subset: CD45RA+ positively selected. CDR3 protein: CASKGSGRTDTQYF. CDR3 coding DNA: TGTGCCAGCAAAGGCTCGGGTCGCACAGATACGCAGTATTTT.